This T cell receptor (beta chain) was captured by sequencing in a study of cytomegalovirus exposure and HLA in healthy donors. 13 Jbeta primers and 60 Vbeta primers were used for the PCR. Some clones are missing from TCRdb's copy, which holds only in-frame ones; the method was immunoSEQ multiplex PCR. The table shows nearly 110,000 clones, with 70% to 80% occurring only once. Study conclusions and caveats: Researchers counted 150 to 200 TCR beta chains as cytomegalovirus-associated. There were a few CMV-associated chains whose specificity for CMV antigens was confirmed in vitro. The study assumed roughly uniform donor sequencing depth for presence/absence analyses. TCR beta V segments were, for the most part, productive about 87% or about 30% of the time in an earlier analysis.

This CDR3 region has 14 residues. Germline V gene data show CDR1 as SGHTS and CDR2 as YDEGEE. V was pared by 5 bases and J by 4 bases, with 8 bases of the junction left unmatched. Of note for this clone: Its antigen is as yet unknown.

The clonotype was recovered from a man younger than 35 in good health and CMV-seronegative. Sequencing was done on a sample of PBMCs. The V call is TRBV5-8, the J call TRBJ1-2; 7 nucleotides agree with TRBD1. CDR3 protein: CASSRDSGSYGYTF. The DNA for the CDR3 is TGTGCCAGCAGTCGGGACAGTGGGAGCTATGGCTACACCTTC.